These 24 T cell receptor beta chains came from one sample sequenced in a study of T-cell memory formation after mild COVID-19. One entry per CDR3 protein results from TCRdb running MiXCR on the 5' RACE reads. The table has 350,000 to 500,000 distinct CDR3 sequences, 20% seen once. Sequences were obtained from PBMCs or a T cell subset sorted from them (not recorded which). Every receptor here comes from an adult woman who had mild COVID-19 (a few samples of this study predate the infection). Cell type and time point are not known.

This clonotype was observed a few times. The V and J genes are TRBV7-2 and TRBJ1-1, with D unclear. Trimming removed 8 bases at V and 11 bases at J, with 12 bases between. Looked up from germline, CDR1 is SGHTA and CDR2 is FQGNSA. CDR3 length: 10 amino acids. The CDR3 loop is CASGRLGAFF. The DNA of the CDR3 is TGTGCCAGCGGGCGGTTGGGGGCTTTCTTT.

This clonotype was seen more than once but under ten times. The chain employs TRBV6-1 and TRBJ2-2; a possible D gene is TRBD2 (5 bases). There are 15 residues in the CDR3. The germline V gene encodes CDR1 MNHNS and CDR2 SASEGT. Trimming removed 1 base from V and 8 bases from J, with 14 bases in between. The CDR3 bases are TGTGCCAGCAGTGAAGGGCGGACTGTACCGGGGGAGCTGTTTTTT. It codes for CASSEGRTVPGELFF.

The CDR3 DNA sequence: TGTGCCAGCAGCTGGAGGGACAGGGCAAAAGAGACCCAGTACTTC. The encoded protein is CASSWRDRAKETQYF. The rearrangement uses TRBV7-2 and TRBJ2-5; 9 nucleotides agree with TRBD1. CDR1 SGHTA and CDR2 FQGNSA come from the germline V gene. J lost 3 bases, V lost 4 bases, and 6 bases had no gene match. The CDR3 is made up of 15 amino acids. The full variable domain, in which reference TRBV7-2 and TRBJ2-5 provide the parts outside the CDR3, is GAGVSQSPSNKVTEKGKDVELRCDPISGHTALYWYRQSLGQGLEFLIYFQGNSAPDKSGLPSDRFSAERTGGSVSTLTIQRTQQEDSAVYLCASSWRDRAKETQYFGPGTRLLVL.

The chain recombines TRBV14 with TRBJ1-5, with no clear D. CDR3 size: 13 residues. The V and J ends lost 5 bases and 10 bases respectively, with 15 bases between them. The V gene's germline CDR1 is SGHDN and CDR2 FVKESK. The CDR3 DNA reads TGTGCCAGCAGCTCCCGAGGCGCGGGCCCCCAGCATTTT. Protein: CASSSRGAGPQHF.

This chain joins TRBV4-2 and TRBJ2-7, with 13 bases matching TRBD2. The CDR3 runs 16 residues. CDR1 is LGHNA and CDR2 is YNFKEQ in the germline V gene. V lost 3 bases and J lost 2; bases outside the gene matches: 4. The CDR3 is CASSHHTSGRAYEQYF. In nucleotides, the CDR3 is TGTGCCAGCAGCCACCACACTAGCGGGAGGGCCTACGAGCAGTACTTC.

The J gene is TRBJ2-3, the V gene TRBV4-1; maybe TRBD2 (7 bases). Germline V gene data show CDR1 as MGHRA and CDR2 as YSYEKL. Deletions cut 3 bases from V and 3 bases from J, with 16 bases between. The CDR3 contains 16 residues. The CDR3 DNA follows: TGCGCCAGCAGCCAGGGAGGGGGACTCAGGACAGATACGCAGTATTTT. Amino acids: CASSQGGGLRTDTQYF.

In its sample, this clonotype was seen a few times. CDR3 coding DNA: TGTGCCAGTGAGTCCGGGTCCTACAATGAGCAGTTCTTC. The encoded protein is CASESGSYNEQFF. The rearrangement joins TRBV7-9 to TRBJ2-1, with D unclear. Germline V lookup: CDR1 SEHNR, CDR2 FQNEAQ (reference sequence). The germline V and J ends were trimmed by 9 bases and 1 base, with 10 bases remaining between them. The CDR3 extends over 13 amino acids.

Only a few counts were recorded for this clonotype. CDR3 region: CASSLGQGAHEQYF. CDR3 nucleotides: TGTGCCAGCAGCCTTGGACAGGGGGCCCACGAGCAGTACTTC. The genes are TRBV7-9 and TRBJ2-7; the match to TRBD1 covers 11 bases. V lost 5 bases and J lost 5; bases outside the gene matches: 5. This CDR3 is built from 14 residues. Germline-derived CDR1 and CDR2 are SEHNR and FQNEAQ (reference sequence).

This sequence joins TRBV5-1 and TRBJ1-6; 7 bases fit TRBD1. Germline V lookup: CDR1 SGHRS, CDR2 YFSETQ. The CDR3 runs to 14 residues. With V trimmed by 6 bases and J by 7 bases, 7 bases remained unmatched. The CDR3 bases are TGCGCCAGCACGTCGGGGACAGCGAATTCACCCCTCCACTTT. Translating it yields CASTSGTANSPLHF.

The V call is TRBV25-1, the J call TRBJ2-3, with 8 bases matching TRBD2. The CDR3 spans 16 residues. Germline CDR1 and CDR2: MGHDK and SYGVNS. The V and J ends lost 6 bases and 8 bases, in that order; junction bases with no gene match: 16. The CDR3 spells CASRKGLAGGHGTQYF. CDR3 nucleotides: TGTGCCAGCAGGAAAGGTTTGGCGGGGGGCCATGGTACGCAGTATTTT.

This clonotype has at least ten counts. This chain joins TRBV5-6 and TRBJ2-1; D gene ambiguous. The CDR3 totals 11 residues. CDR1 is SGHDT, CDR2 YYEEEE, per germline. Trimming took off 3 bases at V and 15 bases at J, with 13 bases between the two ends. CDR3 protein: CASSSYNEWFF. The CDR3 nucleotides read TGTGCCAGCAGCTCCTACAATGAGTGGTTCTTC.

V is TRBV11-2 and J is TRBJ2-1; D ambiguous. Trimming removed 0 bases at V and 8 bases at J, with 5 bases between. This CDR3 contains 12 residues. Germline CDR1 reads SGHAT; CDR2 reads FQNNGV. CDR3 sequence: CASSLDLDEQFF. In DNA, the CDR3 is TGTGCCAGCAGCTTAGATCTGGATGAGCAGTTCTTC.

The chain has TRBV20-1 and TRBJ1-2; the D is unclear. The CDR3 is 9 amino acids. V was trimmed by 6 bases and J by 7 bases, leaving 6 bases between them. Germline CDR1 and CDR2: DFQATT and SNEGSKA (reference sequence). The CDR3 bases are TGCAGTGCCCCTTCTGGCTACACCTTC. It codes for CSAPSGYTF.

The V and J genes are TRBV11-2 and TRBJ1-1; 8 positions match TRBD1. CDR3 size: 15 residues. With V trimmed by 1 base and J by 5 bases, 6 bases remained unmatched. CDR1 is SGHAT, CDR2 FQNNGV, per germline. The CDR3 reads CASSLVAQGGTEAFF. The CDR3 DNA sequence: TGTGCCAGCAGCTTAGTAGCACAGGGGGGGACTGAAGCTTTCTTT. Full variable domain (rest looked up from reference TRBV11-2 and TRBJ1-1): EAGVAQSPRYKIIEKRQSVAFWCNPISGHATLYWYQQILGQGPKLLIQFQNNGVVDDSQLPKDRFSAERLKGVDSTLKIQPAKLEDSAVYLCASSLVAQGGTEAFFGQGTRLTVV.

This clonotype was observed once. The gene calls are TRBV7-2 and TRBJ2-7; D is unresolved. V was shortened by 1 base and J by 3 bases, with 7 bases between the two germline ends. The CDR3 sequence is 13 residues long. The germline gives CDR1 SGHTA, CDR2 FQGNSA. The CDR3 nucleotides read TGTGCCAGCAGCTTAGAGGGCAACTACGAGCAGTACTTC. Translation gives CASSLEGNYEQYF. The variable domain in full, with the rest retrieved from reference TRBV7-2 and TRBJ2-7, is GAGVSQSPSNKVTEKGKDVELRCDPISGHTALYWYRQSLGQGLEFLIYFQGNSAPDKSGLPSDRFSAERTGGSVSTLTIQRTQQEDSAVYLCASSLEGNYEQYFGPGTRLTVT.

This chain uses TRBV6-5 with TRBJ1-1; D is ambiguous. V was cut by 2 bases and J by 7 bases, with 14 bases left in between. The V gene's germline CDR1 is MNHEY and CDR2 SVGAGI. The CDR3 loop spans 14 amino acids. CDR3 coding DNA: TGTGCCAGCAGTTACGGGAGGGAGAGTGGTGAAGCTTTCTTT. Its translation: CASSYGRESGEAFF.

V is TRBV5-4 and J is TRBJ1-1; 10 bases map to TRBD1. The CDR3 totals 17 residues. V shed 2 bases and J 0 bases; nucleotides not matched to a gene: 7. CDR1 is SGHNT and CDR2 is YYREEE in the germline V gene (reference sequence). The CDR3, as DNA: TGTGCCAGCAGCTTCCGGGACAGGGGACACATGAACACTGAAGCTTTCTTT. Encoded protein: CASSFRDRGHMNTEAFF.

This sequence joins TRBV3-1 and TRBJ2-4; D gene uncertain. Trimming shortened V by 1 base and J by 6 bases, and 10 bases separated the two germline ends. Germline assignment: CDR1 LGHDT and CDR2 YNNKEL (reference sequence). This CDR3 has 14 residues. CDR3 sequence: CASSQVPQRNIQYF. CDR3 in DNA: TGTGCCAGCAGCCAAGTCCCTCAAAGAAACATTCAGTACTTC.

Only a few counts were recorded for this clonotype. The rearrangement links TRBV7-2 to TRBJ2-1; D not certain. Germline loops: CDR1 SGHTA, CDR2 FQGNSA. The CDR3 extends over 13 amino acids. V was cut by 2 bases and J by 14 bases, with 16 bases left in between. The CDR3 DNA follows: TGTGCCAGCAGCTTATTTGGCGACGCGGCCAAGTTCTTC. The encoded protein is CASSLFGDAAKFF.

This chain connects TRBV29-1 to TRBJ2-7; 7 bases fit TRBD2. CDR3 length equals 14 residues. Trimming cost V 4 bases and J 2 bases; bases outside gene matches: 8. The germline V gene encodes CDR1 SQVTM and CDR2 ANQGSEA. The CDR3 spells CSVGASGGPYEQYF. The CDR3 coding sequence is TGCAGCGTTGGCGCTAGCGGAGGCCCCTACGAGCAGTACTTC.

This clonotype was seen more than once but under ten times. The chain uses TRBV27 and TRBJ2-1; D possibly corresponds to TRBD2 (5 bases). Trimming removed 6 bases from V and 12 bases from J, with 21 bases in between. Germline V gene sequence: CDR1 MNHEY, CDR2 SMNVEV (reference sequence). This CDR3 region has 14 residues. The CDR3 region has the DNA TGTGCCAGCAGCCCCCTAGGGTCGTTAGGGAGGCAGTTCTTC. As protein: CASSPLGSLGRQFF.

The chain links TRBV4-1 to TRBJ1-1; TRBD1 matches 8 bases. The CDR3 has 15 amino acids. V dropped 5 bases and J dropped 6; count of bases not matched to a gene: 11. Germline lookup yields CDR1 MGHRA and CDR2 YSYEKL. The CDR3 is CASSTRQGRDAEAFF. The CDR3, as DNA: TGCGCCAGCAGCACTAGACAGGGGAGGGACGCTGAAGCTTTCTTT.

The V gene is TRBV20-1, the J gene TRBJ2-7, with TRBD2 matching over 8 bases. Losses at the gene ends were 1 base for V and 2 bases for J; bases not matched to a gene: 7. Germline CDR1 is DFQATT and CDR2 is SNEGSKA (reference sequence). The CDR3 is 15 amino acids. CDR3 region: CSARGRLARAYEQYF. The CDR3 DNA is TGCAGTGCTAGAGGGAGACTAGCGCGAGCCTACGAGCAGTACTTC.

In its sample, this clonotype was seen a few times. The genes are TRBV11-2 and TRBJ1-6; 10 bases are shared with TRBD1. CDR1 and CDR2 (germline): SGHAT, FQNNGV. The CDR3 is 18 amino acids. The V segment lost 1 base and the J segment 8 bases; nucleotides outside the gene matches: 11. In nucleotides, the CDR3 is TGTGCCAGCAGCTTAGTCCAACCCGGGACAGGGGATTATTCACCCCTCCACTTT. Its translation: CASSLVQPGTGDYSPLHF.